This is a list of T cell receptor beta chains from one sample in a study of shared clonotypes between healthy human individuals. The protocol was immunoSEQ multiplex PCR, while the TCRdb copy is restricted to in-frame clones and leaves out a portion. Found here are approximately 250,000 clones, approximately 65% of them singletons; the top ten hold over 8.5%. The specimen was memory CD4+ T cells sorted from blood. These receptors came from a young man in good health. CDR3s include the opening cysteine and the closing phenylalanine or tryptophan.

cdr3_length	j_call	v_call	cdr3_aa
16	TRBJ1-3	TRBV19	CASLGRRGRSGNTIYF
16	TRBJ2-1	TRBV5-4	CASSSGTSGSYNEQFF
13	TRBJ1-2	TRBV5-1	CASREDVIGGYTF
15	TRBJ2-5	TRBV7-2	CASSLGVGRGGNQYF
17	TRBJ1-5	TRBV2	CASRGTGGLRGNQPQHF
13	TRBJ1-2	TRBV28	CASSVPGHYGYTF
15	TRBJ2-5	TRBV5-6	CASSRAGGSQETQYF
15	TRBJ2-1	TRBV23-1	CASSQSDGIKNEQFF
17	TRBJ2-3	TRBV5-1	CASSKTASGRSTDTQYF
13	TRBJ2-2	TRBV14	CASSQPVAGELFF
13	TRBJ1-1	TRBV6-1	CASRVGGNTEAFF
16	TRBJ1-2	TRBV7-2	CASSQRMGALGYGYTF
16	TRBJ2-7	TRBV7-9	CASSLVRQGVGSEQYF
14	TRBJ1-1	TRBV5-4	CASSIRFSGTEAFF
14	TRBJ2-7	TRBV7-2	CASSPDTGTTEQYF
18	TRBJ2-3	TRBV18	CASSRVTGLAGGTDTQYF
13	TRBJ1-1	TRBV10-2	CASRDRPNTEAFF
14	TRBJ2-2	TRBV5-1	CASSLRTDAGELFF
14	TRBJ1-2	TRBV28	CASRLRGQGPGYTF
12	TRBJ2-1	TRBV6-5	CASSPYPVNLFF
17	TRBJ2-2	TRBV9	CASSVVGNQLIAGELFF
14	TRBJ1-1	TRBV5-4	CASSAGGRSLEAFF
15	TRBJ2-1	TRBV5-6	CASSLGRGVLNEQFF
14	TRBJ2-7	TRBV27	CASSLNGFSYEQYF
12	TRBJ2-7	TRBV6-5	CASSPGYGEQYF
15	TRBJ2-3	TRBV18	CASSPGRQTRDTQYF
16	TRBJ2-1	TRBV7-8	CASRPPGRGTYNEQFF
15	TRBJ1-3	TRBV6-5	CASSYEGLDGNTIYF
15	TRBJ2-2	TRBV28	CASSLVAGDTGELFF
16	TRBJ2-5	TRBV11-2	CASSLGFLTGQETQYF
15	TRBJ2-1	TRBV28	CASRLGRGRVSEQFF
14	TRBJ2-1	TRBV10-3	CAISDQRVNNEQFF
15	TRBJ2-5	TRBV5-4	CASSSKTDSQETQYF
14	TRBJ2-1	TRBV5-4	CASSSSKGAREQFF
15	TRBJ2-7	TRBV5-5	CASSREGLLNYEQYF
15	TRBJ1-4	TRBV18	CASSPEELGGEKLFF
16	TRBJ2-3	TRBV12-5	CASGLGTGGAGDTQYF
13	TRBJ2-2	TRBV7-9	CASSHRVTGELFF
15	TRBJ2-3	TRBV5-1	CASSPGTGATNTQYF
15	TRBJ2-2	TRBV5-4	CASSEGLPNTGELFF
13	TRBJ1-4	TRBV10-3	CAISEGQGQKLFF
15	TRBJ1-5	TRBV14	CASSQQPYREQPQHF